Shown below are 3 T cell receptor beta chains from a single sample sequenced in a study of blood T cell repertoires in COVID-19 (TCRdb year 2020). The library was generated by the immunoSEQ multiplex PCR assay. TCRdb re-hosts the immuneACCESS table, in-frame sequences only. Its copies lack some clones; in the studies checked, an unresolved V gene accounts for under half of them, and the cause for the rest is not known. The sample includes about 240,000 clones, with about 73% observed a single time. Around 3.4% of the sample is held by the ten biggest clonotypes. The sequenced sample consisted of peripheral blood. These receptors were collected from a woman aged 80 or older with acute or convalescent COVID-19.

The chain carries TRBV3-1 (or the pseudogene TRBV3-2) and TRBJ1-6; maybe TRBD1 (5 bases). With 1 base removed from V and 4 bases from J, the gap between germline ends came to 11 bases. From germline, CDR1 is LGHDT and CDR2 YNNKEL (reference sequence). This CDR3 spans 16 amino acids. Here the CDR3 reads CASSQGGVVYNSPLHF. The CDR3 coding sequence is TGTGCCAGCAGCCAAGGGGGGGTCGTTTATAATTCACCCCTCCACTTT.

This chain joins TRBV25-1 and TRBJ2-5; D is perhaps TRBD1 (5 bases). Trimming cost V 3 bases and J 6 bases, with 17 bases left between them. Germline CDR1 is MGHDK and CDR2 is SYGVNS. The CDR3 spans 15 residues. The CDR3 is CASSDMKAGRQTQYF. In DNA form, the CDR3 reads TGTGCCAGCAGTGATATGAAGGCAGGGCGGCAGACCCAGTACTTC.

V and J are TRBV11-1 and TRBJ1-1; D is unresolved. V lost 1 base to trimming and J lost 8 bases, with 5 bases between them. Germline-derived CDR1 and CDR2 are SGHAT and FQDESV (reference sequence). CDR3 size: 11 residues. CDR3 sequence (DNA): TGTGCCAGCAGCTTAGTAGCCGAAGCTTTCTTT. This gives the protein CASSLVAEAFF.